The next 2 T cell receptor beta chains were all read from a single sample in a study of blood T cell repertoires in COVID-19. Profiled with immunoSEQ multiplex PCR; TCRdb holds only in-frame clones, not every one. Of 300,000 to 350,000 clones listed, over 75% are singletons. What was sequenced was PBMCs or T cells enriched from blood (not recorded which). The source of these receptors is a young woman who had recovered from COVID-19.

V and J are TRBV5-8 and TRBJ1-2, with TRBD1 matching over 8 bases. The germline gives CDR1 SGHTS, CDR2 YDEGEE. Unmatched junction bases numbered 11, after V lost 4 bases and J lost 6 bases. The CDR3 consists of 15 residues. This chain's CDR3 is CASSLAPGGWHGYTF. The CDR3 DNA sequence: TGTGCCAGCAGCCTCGCCCCAGGGGGCTGGCATGGCTACACCTTC. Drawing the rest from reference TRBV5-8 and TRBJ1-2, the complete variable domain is EAGVTQSPTHLIKTRGQQATLRCSPISGHTSVYWYQQALGLGLQFLLWYDEGEERNRGNFPPRFSGRQFPNYSSELNVNALELEDSALYLCASSLAPGGWHGYTFGSGTRLTVV.

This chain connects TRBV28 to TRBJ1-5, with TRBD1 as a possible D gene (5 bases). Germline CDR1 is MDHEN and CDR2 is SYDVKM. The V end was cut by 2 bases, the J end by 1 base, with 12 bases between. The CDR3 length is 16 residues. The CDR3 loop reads CASSLSSRVSNQPQHF. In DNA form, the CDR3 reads TGTGCCAGCAGTTTAAGTTCCAGGGTAAGCAATCAGCCCCAGCATTTT.